This T cell receptor (beta chain) was recovered during a study of T-cell memory formation after mild COVID-19. In the study overall: Clusters were largely donor specific.

Using its own MiXCR run on the 5' RACE reads, TCRdb lists one record per CDR3 protein. Counted here are about 290,000 distinct CDR3 sequences, 15% to 20% occurring once; the ten biggest clones make up around 23%. This clonotype was counted between two and nine times. Its specificity is unknown. Study results and caveats: The appearance of some responding clones in pre-infection memory suggested that cross-reactive memory joined. Most CD4+ clones that shrank were in CM and EM, while CD8+ ones turned up in EMRA. Among clones contracting day 15 to 85, CD4/CD8 was balanced, whereas later expanders leaned CD4+.

V shed 7 bases and J shed 0 bases, with 13 bases lying between them. The CDR3 has 16 amino acids. The germline CDR1 and CDR2 sequences are MGHRA and YSYEKL. This TCR was sampled from a man aged 18 to 35 who had mild COVID-19 (a few samples of this study predate the infection). Cell type and time point are not known. The V call is TRBV4-1, the J call TRBJ2-6; D unresolved. Sequenced: PBMCs or a T cell subset sorted from them (not recorded which). CDR3: CASKRFPLSGANVLTF. The CDR3 DNA reads as TGCGCCAGCAAAAGGTTCCCCCTCTCTGGGGCCAACGTCCTGACTTTC.